This T cell receptor (beta chain) comes out of a study of cytomegalovirus exposure and HLA in healthy donors. Germline V gives CDR1 SGHTA, CDR2 FQGNSA. CDR3 length: 15 amino acids. J lost 4 bases, V lost 6 bases, and 6 bases had no gene match. Donors showed nominal health when sampled, although they likely had unrecorded immune exposures. Study-level findings and limits: A later analysis revealed that TCR association rates differed between HLA loci, peaking at DRB1 and bottoming out at HLA-C. Accurate HLA-A and HLA-B prediction from TCR beta sequences was reported for most subjects. One cluster of highly shared sequence variants probably arose as a sequencing artifact.

Worth noting for this clone: The antigen is undetermined.

With 60 Vbeta and 13 Jbeta primers, the PCR was carried out. Libraries were prepared by immunoSEQ multiplex PCR; TCRdb keeps only in-frame clonotypes and omits some of them. The repertoire holds more than 95,000 clones, under 80% seen once, with roughly 8.6% in the top ten. The TCR was taken from a woman in her thirties or forties in good health and CMV-seropositive. V and J are TRBV7-2 and TRBJ2-2; 9 bases are shared with TRBD1. Sequencing was carried out using PBMCs. The CDR3 is CASSRDRASTGELFF. In DNA form, the CDR3 reads TGTGCCAGCAGTAGGGACAGGGCGAGCACCGGGGAGCTGTTTTTT.